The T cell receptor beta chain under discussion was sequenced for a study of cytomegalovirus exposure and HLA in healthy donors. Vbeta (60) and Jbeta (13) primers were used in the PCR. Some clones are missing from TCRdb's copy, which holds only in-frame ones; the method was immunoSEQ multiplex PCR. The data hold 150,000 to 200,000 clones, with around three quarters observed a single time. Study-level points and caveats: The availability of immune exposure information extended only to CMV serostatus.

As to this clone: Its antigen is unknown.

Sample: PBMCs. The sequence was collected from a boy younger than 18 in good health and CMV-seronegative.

CDR3 nucleotides: TGTGCCAGTAGTCTTAGCGGGGTGTTGACAGATACGCAGTATTTT. Translated: CASSLSGVLTDTQYF. V is TRBV19 and J is TRBJ2-3, with TRBD2 identical over 8 bases. The V gene's germline CDR1 is LNHDA and CDR2 SQIVND (reference sequence). CDR3 size: 15 residues. The V and J ends lost 5 bases and 3 bases, in that order; junction bases with no gene match: 7.